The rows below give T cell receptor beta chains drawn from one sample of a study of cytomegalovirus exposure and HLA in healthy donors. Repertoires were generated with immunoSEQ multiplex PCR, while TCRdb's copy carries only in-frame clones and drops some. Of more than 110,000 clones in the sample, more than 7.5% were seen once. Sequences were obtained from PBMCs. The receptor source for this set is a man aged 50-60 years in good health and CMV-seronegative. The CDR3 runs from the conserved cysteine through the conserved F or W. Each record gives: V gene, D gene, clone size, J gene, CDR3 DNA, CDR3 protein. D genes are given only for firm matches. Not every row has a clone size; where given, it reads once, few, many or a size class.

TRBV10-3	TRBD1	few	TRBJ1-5	TGTGCCGTAGGGCAAATCGGGACAGGGGGCGCCGGGAGTCAGCCCCAGCATTTT	CAVGQIGTGGAGSQPQHF
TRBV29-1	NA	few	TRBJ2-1	TGCAGCGTTGGGGGGGACCGGGCGTTTTACAATGAGCAGTTCTTC	CSVGGDRAFYNEQFF
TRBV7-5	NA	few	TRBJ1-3	TGTGCCGAGCCCCAGGGGGCGAGGAGGAGGACTGGAAACACCATATATTTT	CAEPQGARRRTGNTIYF
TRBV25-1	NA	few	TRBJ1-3	TGTGCCAGCAGTCGCCGTGGGACATCCAGCTCTGGAAACACCATATATTTT	CASSRRGTSSSGNTIYF
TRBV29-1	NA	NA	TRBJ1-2	TGCAGCGCCGGAGACCCCGTGGACTATGGCTACACCTTC	CSAGDPVDYGYTF
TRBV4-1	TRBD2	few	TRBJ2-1	TGCGCCAGCAGCATAGCGGGAGGGTCCTACAATGAGCAGTTCTTC	CASSIAGGSYNEQFF
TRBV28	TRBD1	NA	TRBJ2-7	TGTGCCAGCAGCGGTTCGGACAGGGCGGCCTACGAGCAGTACTTC	CASSGSDRAAYEQYF
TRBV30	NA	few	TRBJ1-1	TGTGCCTGGAATCCCGGACAGTCAAACACTGAAGCTTTCTTT	CAWNPGQSNTEAFF
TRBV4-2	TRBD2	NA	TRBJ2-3	TGTGCCAGCAGCCAAGAGAGCGGGAGCAGTACAGATACGCAGTATTTT	CASSQESGSSTDTQYF
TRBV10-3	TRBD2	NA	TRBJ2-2	TGTGCCATCAGTGAACCTCTGGGACTAGCGGGCACCGGGGAGCTGTTTTTT	CAISEPLGLAGTGELFF
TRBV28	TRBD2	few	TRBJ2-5	TGTGCCAGCAGTTTGGGACTAGCGGGAGTTGGAGAGACCCAGTACTTC	CASSLGLAGVGETQYF
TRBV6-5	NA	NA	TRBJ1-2	TGTGCCAGCAGTTACCTATCGGGGGTCGGGGCTGGCTACACCTTC	CASSYLSGVGAGYTF
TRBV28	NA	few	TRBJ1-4	TGTGCCAGCAGTCTGGACGGTCCCGGGAGGGAAAAACTGTTTTTT	CASSLDGPGREKLFF
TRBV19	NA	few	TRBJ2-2	TGTGCCAGTAGTATAGAGCGGGGGAACACCGGGGAGCTGTTTTTT	CASSIERGNTGELFF
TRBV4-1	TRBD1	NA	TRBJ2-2	TGCGCCAGCAGCCAAAGATCGACAGGGACCGGGGAGCTGTTTTTT	CASSQRSTGTGELFF
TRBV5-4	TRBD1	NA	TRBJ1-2	TGTGCCAGCAGCTTACCGGGACAGGGGAACTATGGCTACACCTTC	CASSLPGQGNYGYTF
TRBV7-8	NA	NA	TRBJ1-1	TGTGCCAGCAGCTTAGACAGAAACACTGAAGCTTTCTTT	CASSLDRNTEAFF
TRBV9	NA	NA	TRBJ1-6	TGTGCCAGCAGCCCTCAGGGCTCCTATAATTCACCCCTCCACTTT	CASSPQGSYNSPLHF
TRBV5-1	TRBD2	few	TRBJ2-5	TGCGCCAGCAGCCTGGGACTAGCGGGGAGGGGCCAAGAGACCCAGTACTTC	CASSLGLAGRGQETQYF
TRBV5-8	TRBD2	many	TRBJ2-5	TGTGCCAGCAGCTTGGGACTAGCGGGAGGGGTCCAAGAGACCCAGTACTTC	CASSLGLAGGVQETQYF
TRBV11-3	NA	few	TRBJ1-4	TGTGCCAGCAGGTTAGTTCGGGGTTGGGAAAAACTGTTTTTT	CASRLVRGWEKLFF
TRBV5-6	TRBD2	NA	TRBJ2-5	TGTGCCAGCAGCCCGCTGGGGACTAGCGGGAGTAGTGAGACCCAGTACTTC	CASSPLGTSGSSETQYF
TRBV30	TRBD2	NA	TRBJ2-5	TGTGCTAGGAGGCAGCGGGAGCCCCAAGAGGAGACCCAGTACTTC	CARRQREPQEETQYF